Described below is a single T cell receptor beta chain sequence and its context. The sample is drawn from a study of T cell changes during pregnancy in multiple sclerosis. The assay was immunoSEQ multiplex PCR, and TCRdb's table has in-frame clones only and misses some. The data show about 70,000 clones, roughly 94% seen once. This CDR3 spans 15 amino acids. The J segment lost 3 bases and the V segment lost 5 bases, leaving 7 bases of the junction unmatched. From germline, CDR1 is MGHDK and CDR2 SYGVNS. This receptor was obtained from a female donor with multiple sclerosis, enrolled in a pregnancy study. The input for sequencing was peripheral blood, taken in the third trimester of pregnancy. The chain joins TRBV25-1 to TRBJ2-5, with 9 bases matching TRBD1. The CDR3 DNA is TGTGCCAGCAGTCCGGGACAGGGAGGTAAAGAGACCCAGTACTTC. As protein: CASSPGQGGKETQYF.